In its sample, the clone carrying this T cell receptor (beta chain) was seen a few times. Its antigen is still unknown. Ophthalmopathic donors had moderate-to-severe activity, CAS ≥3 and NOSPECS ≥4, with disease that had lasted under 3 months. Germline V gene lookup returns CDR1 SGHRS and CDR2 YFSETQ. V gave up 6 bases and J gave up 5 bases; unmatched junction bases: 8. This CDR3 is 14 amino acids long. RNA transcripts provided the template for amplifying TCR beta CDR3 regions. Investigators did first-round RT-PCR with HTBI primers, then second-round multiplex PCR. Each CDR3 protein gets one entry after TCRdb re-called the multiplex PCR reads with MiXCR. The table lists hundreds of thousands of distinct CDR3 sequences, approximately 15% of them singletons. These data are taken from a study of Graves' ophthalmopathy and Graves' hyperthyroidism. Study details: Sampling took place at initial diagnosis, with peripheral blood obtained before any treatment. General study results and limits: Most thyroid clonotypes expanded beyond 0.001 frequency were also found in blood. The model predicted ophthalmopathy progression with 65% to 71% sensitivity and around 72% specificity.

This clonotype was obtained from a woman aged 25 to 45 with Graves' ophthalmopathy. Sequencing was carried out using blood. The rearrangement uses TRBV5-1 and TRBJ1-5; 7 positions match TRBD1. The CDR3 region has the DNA TGCGCCAGCATAAGGTGGCAGGGGGATCAGCCCCAGCATTTT. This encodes CASIRWQGDQPQHF. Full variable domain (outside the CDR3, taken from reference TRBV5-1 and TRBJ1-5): KAGVTQTPRYLIKTRGQQVTLSCSPISGHRSVSWYQQTPGQGLQFLFEYFSETQRNKGNFPGRFSGRQFSNSRSEMNVSTLELGDSALYLCASIRWQGDQPQHFGDGTRLSIL.